What follows describes a single T cell receptor beta chain. Its antigen is currently unknown. This specimen comes from a study of early T cells in non-severe SARS-CoV-2 infection. General study results and limits: Matches to VDJdb favored anti-spike CD8 responses and missed private and CD4 specificities.

Germline CDR1 and CDR2: MNHEY and SMNVEV (reference sequence). The CDR3 is 17 residues long. Trimming removed 3 bases from V and 3 bases from J; junction bases left unmatched: 14. MiXCR, applied by TCRdb to the 5' RACE reads, yields one record per CDR3 protein. Of 60,000 or so distinct CDR3 sequences listed, about 12% are singletons. The TCR sequence derives from an adult who was a healthcare worker with PCR-confirmed SARS-CoV-2 infection or an uninfected control (not recorded which). The chain has TRBV27 and TRBJ2-7; 7 nucleotides align to TRBD2. The sequencing sample was made of whole blood. The CDR3 protein is CASSLMGRARGVYEQYF. DNA of the CDR3: TGTGCCAGCAGTTTGATGGGGAGGGCGCGCGGAGTCTACGAGCAGTACTTC.